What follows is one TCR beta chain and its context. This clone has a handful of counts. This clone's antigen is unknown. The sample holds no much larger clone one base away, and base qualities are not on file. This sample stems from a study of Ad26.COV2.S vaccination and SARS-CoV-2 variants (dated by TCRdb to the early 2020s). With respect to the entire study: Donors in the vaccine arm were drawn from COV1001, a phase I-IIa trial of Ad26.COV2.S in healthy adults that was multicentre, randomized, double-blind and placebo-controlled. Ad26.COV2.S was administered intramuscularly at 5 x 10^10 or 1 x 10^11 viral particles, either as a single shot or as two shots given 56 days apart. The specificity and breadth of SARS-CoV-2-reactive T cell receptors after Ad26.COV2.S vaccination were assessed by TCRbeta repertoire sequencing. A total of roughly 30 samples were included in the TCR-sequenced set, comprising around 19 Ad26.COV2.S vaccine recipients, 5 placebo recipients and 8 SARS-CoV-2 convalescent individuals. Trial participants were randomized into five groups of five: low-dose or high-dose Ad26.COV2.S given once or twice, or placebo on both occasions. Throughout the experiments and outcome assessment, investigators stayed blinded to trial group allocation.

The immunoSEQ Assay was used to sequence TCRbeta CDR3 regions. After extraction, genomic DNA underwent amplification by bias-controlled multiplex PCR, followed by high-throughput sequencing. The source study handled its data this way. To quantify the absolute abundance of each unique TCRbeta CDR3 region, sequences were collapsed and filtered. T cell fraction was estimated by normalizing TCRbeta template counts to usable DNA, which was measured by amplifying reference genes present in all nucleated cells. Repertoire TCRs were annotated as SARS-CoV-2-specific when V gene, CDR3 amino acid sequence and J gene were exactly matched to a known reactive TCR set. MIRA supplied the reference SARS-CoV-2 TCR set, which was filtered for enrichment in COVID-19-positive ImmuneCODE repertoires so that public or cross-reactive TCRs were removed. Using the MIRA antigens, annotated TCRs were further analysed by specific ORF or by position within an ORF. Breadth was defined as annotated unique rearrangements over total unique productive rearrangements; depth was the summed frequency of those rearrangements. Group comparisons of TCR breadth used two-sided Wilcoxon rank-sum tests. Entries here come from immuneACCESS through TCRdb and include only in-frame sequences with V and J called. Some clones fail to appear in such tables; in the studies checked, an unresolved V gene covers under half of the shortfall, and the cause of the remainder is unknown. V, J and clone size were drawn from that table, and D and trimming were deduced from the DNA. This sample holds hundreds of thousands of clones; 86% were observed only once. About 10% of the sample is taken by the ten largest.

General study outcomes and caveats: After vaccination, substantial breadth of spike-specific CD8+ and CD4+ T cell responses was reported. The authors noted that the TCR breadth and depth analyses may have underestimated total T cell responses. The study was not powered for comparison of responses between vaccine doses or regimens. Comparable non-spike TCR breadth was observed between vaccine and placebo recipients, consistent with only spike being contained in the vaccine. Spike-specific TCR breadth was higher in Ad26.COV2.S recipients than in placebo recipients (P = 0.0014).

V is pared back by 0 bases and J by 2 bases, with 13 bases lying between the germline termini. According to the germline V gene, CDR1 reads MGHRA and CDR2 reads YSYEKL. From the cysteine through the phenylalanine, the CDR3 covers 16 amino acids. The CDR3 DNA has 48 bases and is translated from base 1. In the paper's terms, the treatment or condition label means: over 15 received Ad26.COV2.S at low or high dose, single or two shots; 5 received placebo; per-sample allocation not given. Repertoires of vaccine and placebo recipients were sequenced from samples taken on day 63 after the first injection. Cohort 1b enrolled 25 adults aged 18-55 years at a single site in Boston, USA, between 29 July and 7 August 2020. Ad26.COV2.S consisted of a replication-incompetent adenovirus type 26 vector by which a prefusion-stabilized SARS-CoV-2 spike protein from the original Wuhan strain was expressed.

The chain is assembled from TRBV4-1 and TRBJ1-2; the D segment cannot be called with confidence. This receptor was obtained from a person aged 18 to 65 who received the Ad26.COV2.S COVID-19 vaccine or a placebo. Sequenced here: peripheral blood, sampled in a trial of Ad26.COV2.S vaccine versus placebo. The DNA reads TGCGCCAGCAGCCAAGATGTCCTGGCAGGCAACTATGGCTACACCTTC. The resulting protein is CASSQDVLAGNYGYTF.